The 25 T cell receptor beta chains below all came from one sample that was sequenced in a study of blood T cell repertoires in COVID-19. Libraries were prepared by immunoSEQ multiplex PCR; TCRdb keeps only in-frame clonotypes and omits some of them. The sample includes tens of thousands of clones, over 80% of them seen just once. Material for sequencing was peripheral blood. These TCRs come from a human donor in a cohort sampled during active COVID-19.

The chain combines TRBV2 with TRBJ2-7; tentative D call: TRBD1 (8 bases). The CDR3 length is 15 residues. CDR1 is SNHLY, CDR2 FYNNEI, per germline. V lost 7 bases to trimming and J lost 7 bases, with 23 bases between them. CDR3 in DNA: TGTGCCAGCACCCAGGGAGGGCAGGGGGCGAGGGAGCAGTACTTC. Translated: CASTQGGQGAREQYF.

The genes are TRBV6-1 and TRBJ2-5; tentative D call: TRBD1 (6 bases). Germline loops: CDR1 MNHNS, CDR2 SASEGT. V gave up 1 base and J gave up 7 bases, with 22 bases separating them. This CDR3 has 17 amino acids. CDR3 sequence (DNA): TGTGCCAGCAGTGAAGGTTTGGCACAGGGCGGCCGGGGGACCCAGTACTTC. It codes for CASSEGLAQGGRGTQYF.

The chain has TRBV29-1 and TRBJ1-1; the D gene is possibly TRBD1 (5 bases). The V and J ends lost 1 base and 9 bases respectively, with 9 bases between them. From germline, CDR1 is SQVTM and CDR2 ANQGSEA. The CDR3 length is 11 residues. The CDR3 DNA reads as TGCAGCGTTGAAGTGGGGGGTCAAGCTTTCTTT. This sequence encodes CSVEVGGQAFF.

This chain joins TRBV30 and TRBJ2-3; 7 bases match TRBD1. Looked up from germline, CDR1 is GTSNPN and CDR2 is SVGIG (reference sequence). The junction had 5 bases not matched to a gene; V was cut back by 0 bases and J by 2 bases. The CDR3 length is 15 residues. The CDR3 loop is CAWSVLGQFTDTQYF. CDR3 DNA: TGTGCCTGGAGTGTACTGGGACAGTTCACAGATACGCAGTATTTT.

This clone was counted only a few times. The V gene is TRBV19, the J gene TRBJ2-1; a possible D gene is TRBD2 (5 bases). Germline CDR1 reads LNHDA; CDR2 reads SQIVND (reference sequence). V lost 6 bases and J 6 bases, leaving 18 bases between the germline ends. The CDR3 extends over 15 amino acids. The CDR3 loop reads CASRNLALFVNEQFF. The CDR3 DNA follows: TGTGCCAGTAGGAACCTAGCTCTGTTTGTCAATGAGCAGTTCTTC.

The chain carries TRBV19 and TRBJ2-7; TRBD2 agrees at 9 bases. After removal of 1 base from V and 5 bases from J, the junction contained 9 bases not matched to a gene. This CDR3 has 16 amino acids. From germline, CDR1 is LNHDA and CDR2 SQIVND (reference sequence). The CDR3 protein is CASSIASAGGPDEQYF. The CDR3 DNA is TGTGCCAGTAGTATAGCCTCTGCGGGAGGGCCCGACGAGCAGTACTTC.

The chain uses TRBV5-1 and TRBJ2-2; 8 nucleotides line up with TRBD2. Losses at the gene ends were 2 bases for V and 4 bases for J; bases not matched to a gene: 4. The CDR3 has 15 residues. Germline V gene sequence: CDR1 SGHRS, CDR2 YFSETQ. Here the CDR3 DNA reads TGCGCCAGCAGCTTAAGCGGGAGCCCCACCGGGGAGCTGTTTTTT. Translating it yields CASSLSGSPTGELFF.

The J gene is TRBJ2-5, the V gene TRBV28, with D tentatively TRBD2 (6 bases). CDR3 length: 16 amino acids. With 2 bases removed from V and 2 bases from J, the gap between germline ends came to 15 bases. Germline CDR1 is MDHEN and CDR2 is SYDVKM. The CDR3, as DNA: TGTGCCAGCAGTTTACGCGGGACGTCGTGGCAAGAGACCCAGTACTTC. Translated: CASSLRGTSWQETQYF.

This chain uses TRBV3-1 (or the pseudogene TRBV3-2) with TRBJ2-3, with 12 bases matching TRBD1. Per the germline V gene, CDR1 is LGHDT and CDR2 is YNNKEL (reference sequence). With V trimmed by 1 base and J by 3 bases, 11 bases remained unmatched. CDR3 size: 19 residues. The CDR3, as DNA: TGTGCCAGCAGCCAAGCCGGGACAGGGGGCTTAAGTGGGACAGATACGCAGTATTTT. Translated, it gives CASSQAGTGGLSGTDTQYF.

CDR3 sequence reads: CSVRTMAAYEQYF. Written as DNA, the CDR3 is TGCAGCGTCCGGACTATGGCCGCCTACGAGCAGTACTTC. J is TRBJ2-7 and V is TRBV29-1; D is perhaps TRBD2 (6 bases). CDR3 length: 13 amino acids. V shed 6 bases and J shed 2 bases, with 14 bases lying between them. The germline gives CDR1 SQVTM, CDR2 ANQGSEA.

The genes are TRBV5-1 and TRBJ2-3; TRBD2 matches 8 bases. Germline CDR1 is SGHRS and CDR2 is YFSETQ. The CDR3 loop spans 16 amino acids. J gave up 1 base and V 4 bases, and 8 bases lay outside the gene matches. This CDR3 reads CASSPGGGVGTDTQYF. The CDR3 coding sequence is TGCGCCAGCAGCCCGGGAGGGGGAGTTGGCACAGATACGCAGTATTTT.

V gene TRBV10-1 combines with J gene TRBJ1-4; no clear D. V was shortened by 6 bases and J by 8 bases, with 19 bases between the two germline ends. CDR3 size: 15 residues. Germline assignment: CDR1 WNHNN and CDR2 SYGVQD (reference sequence). Here the CDR3 DNA reads TGCGCCAGCAGATTATACCGCGCCCCCAACGAAAAACTGTTTTTT. Amino acids: CASRLYRAPNEKLFF.

This clone turned up a few times. This chain connects TRBV12-3 or TRBV12-4 to TRBJ1-2; 8 bases are shared with TRBD1. The junction had 6 bases not matched to a gene; V was cut back by 5 bases and J by 7 bases. The CDR3 runs 13 residues. CDR3 in amino acids: CASSGGQGAGYTF. The CDR3, as DNA: TGTGCCAGCAGTGGAGGACAGGGTGCTGGCTACACCTTC.

The rearrangement uses TRBV7-2 and TRBJ1-3; the D is unclear. Germline-derived CDR1 and CDR2 are SGHTA and FQGNSA. V was shortened by 5 bases and J by 1 base, with 15 bases between the two germline ends. The CDR3 length is 16 residues. CDR3: CASSPQAGGSGNTIYF. DNA of the CDR3: TGTGCCAGCAGCCCGCAGGCTGGAGGATCTGGAAACACCATATATTTT.

CDR3 DNA sequence: TGTGCCAGCAGTTTGCGGGGGATCACTGAAGCTTTCTTT. Residues: CASSLRGITEAFF. The chain couples TRBV28 to TRBJ1-1; tentatively, D is TRBD1 (5 bases). Between the trimmed V and J ends, which lost 3 bases and 4 bases, there was a span of 9 bases. The CDR3 covers 13 residues. Germline V CDR1 and CDR2: MDHEN, SYDVKM. Full variable domain (outside the CDR3, taken from reference TRBV28 and TRBJ1-1): DVKVTQSSRYLVKRTGEKVFLECVQDMDHENMFWYRQDPGLGLRLIYFSYDVKMKEKGDIPEGYSVSREKKERFSLILESASTNQTSMYLCASSLRGITEAFFGQGTRLTVV.

This clone was found once. The chain is built from TRBV28 and TRBJ1-2, with D possibly TRBD1 on 6 matching bases. V dropped 3 bases and J dropped 4 bases, with 18 bases sitting between them. Germline CDR1 MDHEN, CDR2 SYDVKM. This CDR3 spans 16 amino acids. The CDR3 loop reads CASSFIGQQTGYGYTF. In DNA, the CDR3 is TGTGCCAGCAGTTTCATTGGACAGCAGACTGGCTATGGCTACACCTTC.

By sample share, this clone is large. The V and J genes are TRBV28 and TRBJ1-4; 7 bases line up with TRBD1. With 6 bases clipped from V and 5 bases from J, the junction kept 6 bases outside the gene matches. Germline-derived CDR1 and CDR2 are MDHEN and SYDVKM. CDR3 length: 14 amino acids. DNA of the CDR3: TGTGCCAGCAGCTTCGAGGGGGCGAATGAAAAACTGTTTTTT. Translating gives CASSFEGANEKLFF.

The rearrangement joins TRBV19 to TRBJ2-3, with D possibly matching TRBD2 (6 bases). CDR3 size: 15 residues. The V gene's germline CDR1 is LNHDA and CDR2 SQIVND (reference sequence). V lost 6 bases and J lost 3, with 16 bases in between. The CDR3 sequence is CASRPTSGDTDTQYF. In DNA form, the CDR3 reads TGTGCCAGTAGACCGACTTCGGGGGATACAGATACGCAGTATTTT.

V usage is TRBV28 and J usage is TRBJ1-6; TRBD1 aligns across 8 bases. Germline V gives CDR1 MDHEN, CDR2 SYDVKM. Losses at the gene ends were 7 bases for V and 8 bases for J; bases not matched to a gene: 4. The CDR3 extends over 13 amino acids. The CDR3 nucleotides read TGTGCCAGCAACCGACAGGGGTATTCACCCCTCCACTTT. Protein sequence: CASNRQGYSPLHF.

The chain carries TRBV2 and TRBJ2-1; the D is unclear. V was trimmed by 5 bases and J by 9 bases, leaving 5 bases between them. The CDR3 spans 10 residues. Germline CDR1 and CDR2: SNHLY and FYNNEI. The CDR3 region is CASSFIEQFF. The CDR3 nucleotides read TGTGCCAGCAGTTTCATTGAGCAGTTCTTC.

In its sample, this clone was seen a few times. This sample includes further DNA sequences coding for the same CDR3. This sequence joins TRBV2 and TRBJ2-2; D is ambiguous. V lost 4 bases and J lost 2, with 8 bases in between. CDR1 and CDR2 (germline): SNHLY, FYNNEI. The CDR3 runs to 14 residues. The CDR3 bases are TGTGCCAGCAGTGGTGGCCCTAACACCGGGGAGCTGTTTTTT. Translated: CASSGGPNTGELFF.

The V and J genes are TRBV18 and TRBJ2-3, with 11 bases matching TRBD1. In germline, CDR1 is KGHSH, CDR2 LQKENI. V trimming: 4 bases; J trimming: 6 bases; junction bases outside the gene matches: 6. The CDR3 covers 15 residues. The DNA of the CDR3 is TGTGCCAGCTCACGAGGACAGGGGGCGCGGGATACGCAGTATTTT. It encodes CASSRGQGARDTQYF.

In nucleotides, the CDR3 is TGTGCCAGCAGTTTTGGGACTAGCGGGGTGAACACCGGGGAGCTGTTTTTT. Protein sequence: CASSFGTSGVNTGELFF. V usage is TRBV28 and J usage is TRBJ2-2; 13 bases fit TRBD2. The CDR3 runs to 17 residues. The J segment lost 1 base and the V segment lost 3 bases, leaving 2 bases of the junction unmatched. From germline, CDR1 is MDHEN and CDR2 SYDVKM.

The chain employs TRBV3-1 (or the pseudogene TRBV3-2) and TRBJ1-4; no clear D. The germline V gene has CDR1 LGHDT and CDR2 YNNKEL (reference sequence). This CDR3 comprises 14 residues. Trimming shortened V by 4 bases and J by 5 bases, and 11 bases separated the two germline ends. Here the CDR3 reads CASSLRGINEKLFF. CDR3 coding DNA: TGTGCCAGCAGCCTCAGAGGGATCAATGAAAAACTGTTTTTT.

The chain recombines TRBV5-1 with TRBJ2-5; 14 nucleotides line up with TRBD2. The germline gives CDR1 SGHRS, CDR2 YFSETQ. With V trimmed by 3 bases and J by 5 bases, 6 bases remained unmatched. CDR3 length equals 16 residues. CDR3 bases: TGCGCCAGCAGCTCGACTAGCGGGGGGGCCTCGGAGACCCAGTACTTC. Encoded protein: CASSSTSGGASETQYF.